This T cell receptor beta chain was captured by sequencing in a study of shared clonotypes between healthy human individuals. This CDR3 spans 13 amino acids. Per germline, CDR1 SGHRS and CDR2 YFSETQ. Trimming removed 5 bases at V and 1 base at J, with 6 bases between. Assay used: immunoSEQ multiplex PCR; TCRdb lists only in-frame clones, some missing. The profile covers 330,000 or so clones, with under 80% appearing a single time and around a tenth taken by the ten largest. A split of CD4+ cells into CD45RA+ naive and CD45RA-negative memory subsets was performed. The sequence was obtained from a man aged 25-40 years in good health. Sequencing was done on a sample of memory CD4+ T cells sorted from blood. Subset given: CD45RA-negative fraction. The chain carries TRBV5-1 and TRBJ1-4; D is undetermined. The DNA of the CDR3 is TGCGCCAGCAGGGTGGGAACTAATGAAAAACTGTTTTTT. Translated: CASRVGTNEKLFF.